This T cell receptor beta chain was recorded in a study of blood T cell repertoires in COVID-19 (dated by TCRdb to about 2020). About the full investigation: Samples covering the acute and convalescent phases of COVID-19 were provided by collaborators in the United States, Italy and Spain. The material from the prospective study consisted of cDNA or gDNA derived from T cells, B-cell-depleted T cells, or PBMCs. Subjects who had been exposed to COVID-19, were actively infected with it, or had recovered from it provided the deeply sampled blood TCRbeta repertoires that made up the dataset. The repertoires were released in a freely available public database intended as a resource for research on the immune response to SARS-CoV-2. Samples came from the ongoing ImmuneRACE study (first 160 participants) plus 1,254 subjects from 6 global collaborators. A de-identified subject ID, COVID-19 status, age in years and sex were almost always included in the sample metadata. Where available, HLA class I and class II types were obtained from metadata supplied by the sample provider rather than from assay-based typing. What the research found in general, with its limitations: The quantity of clinical and demographic metadata differed by source and by participant and was supplied without curation.

TCRbeta CDR3 regions were amplified from genomic DNA by means of the immunoSEQ Assay, a bias-controlled multiplex PCR. The published analysis was carried out like this. The number of nucleated cells in each sample was estimated by amplification of reference gene primers within the assay. Sequence reads were collapsed and filtered to measure the absolute abundance of every unique TCRbeta CDR3 rearrangement. For each sample, productive Simpson clonality was calculated as the square root of Simpson's diversity index over productive rearrangements. The table was pulled from immuneACCESS by TCRdb, which kept in-frame rearrangements only. Such tables lose some clones; where checked, under half of the loss comes from unresolved V genes, and the rest has no known cause. The V and J calls and clone size are taken from that table; D and trimming were inferred from the DNA. The sample table holds approximately 190,000 clones, of which roughly four fifths were seen once. The ten top clones hold approximately 6.1% of the sample.

Whole blood was collected in K2EDTA tubes by collaborating institutions according to the institutions' own protocols. For TCRbeta analysis, collaborators shipped samples as frozen whole blood, isolated PBMCs, or DNA extracted from either of those sample types. About this clone: This receptor's antigen is unknown. No base quality values were provided; no much bigger clone lies one nucleotide off.

The clonotype comes from a woman in her 40s with acute or convalescent COVID-19. The source material was peripheral blood.

The nucleotide sequence reads as follows: TGCGCCAGCAGCCCCCGGGACAGGGGCTATAATTCACCCCTCCACTTT. The encoded protein is CASSPRDRGYNSPLHF. The sequence is built from TRBV4-1 and TRBJ1-6; 10 middle bases align to TRBD1. Based on the germline V gene, the CDR1 and CDR2 sequences are MGHRA and YSYEKL. Taken from cysteine to phenylalanine, the CDR3 has 16 residues. Only the CDR3 part of the read is kept: 48 bases, read in frame from the first base. The junction shows trimming of 4 bases on V and 3 bases on J, and the gene matches do not reach 3 bases of it.